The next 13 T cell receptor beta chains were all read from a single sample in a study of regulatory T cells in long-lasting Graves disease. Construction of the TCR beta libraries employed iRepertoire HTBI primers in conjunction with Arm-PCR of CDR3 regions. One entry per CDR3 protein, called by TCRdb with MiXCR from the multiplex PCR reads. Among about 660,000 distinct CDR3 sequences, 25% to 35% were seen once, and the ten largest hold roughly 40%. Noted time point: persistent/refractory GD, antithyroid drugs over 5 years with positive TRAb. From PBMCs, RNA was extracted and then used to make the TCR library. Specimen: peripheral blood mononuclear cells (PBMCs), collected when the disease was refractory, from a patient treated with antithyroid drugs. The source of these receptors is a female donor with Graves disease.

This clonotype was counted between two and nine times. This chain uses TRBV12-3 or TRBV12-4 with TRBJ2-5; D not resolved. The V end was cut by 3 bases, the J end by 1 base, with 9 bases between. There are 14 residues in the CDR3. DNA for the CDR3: TGTGCCAGCAGTTTGGAGACATCCCAAGAGACCCAGTACTTC. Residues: CASSLETSQETQYF.

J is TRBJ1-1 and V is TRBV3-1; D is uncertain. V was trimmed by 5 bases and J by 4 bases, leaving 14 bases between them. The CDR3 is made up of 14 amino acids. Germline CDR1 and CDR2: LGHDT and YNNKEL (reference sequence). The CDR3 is CASSYLGGSTEAFF. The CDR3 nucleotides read TGTGCCAGCAGCTACCTTGGAGGGAGCACTGAAGCTTTCTTT. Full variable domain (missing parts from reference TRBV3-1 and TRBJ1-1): DTAVSQTPKYLVTQMGNDKSIKCEQNLGHDTMYWYKQDSKKFLKIMFSYNNKELIINETVPNRFSPKSPDKAHLNLHINSLELGDSAVYFCASSYLGGSTEAFFGQGTRLTVV.

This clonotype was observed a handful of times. The CDR3 nucleotides read TGTGCCAGCAGCCCCCCCCTAAGCTCCTACGAGCAGTACTTC. Protein sequence: CASSPPLSSYEQYF. V and J are TRBV3-1 and TRBJ2-7, with D unclear. The CDR3 spans 14 residues. The V gene's germline CDR1 is LGHDT and CDR2 YNNKEL (reference sequence). Trimming removed 4 bases from V and 0 bases from J, with 10 bases in between.

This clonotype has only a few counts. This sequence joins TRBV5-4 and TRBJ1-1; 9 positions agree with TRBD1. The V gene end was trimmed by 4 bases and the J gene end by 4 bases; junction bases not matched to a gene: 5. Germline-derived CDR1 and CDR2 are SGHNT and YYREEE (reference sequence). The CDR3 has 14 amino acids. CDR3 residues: CASSKGQGPTEAFF. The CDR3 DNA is TGTGCCAGCAGCAAGGGACAGGGTCCCACTGAAGCTTTCTTT.

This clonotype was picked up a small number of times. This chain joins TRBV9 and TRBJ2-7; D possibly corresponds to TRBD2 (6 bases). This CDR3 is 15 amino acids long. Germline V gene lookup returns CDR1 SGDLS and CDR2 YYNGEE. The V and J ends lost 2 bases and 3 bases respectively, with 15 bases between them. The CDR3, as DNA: TGTGCCAGCAGCGTCTCCAGCGGGCCCCTCTACGAGCAGTACTTC. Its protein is CASSVSSGPLYEQYF. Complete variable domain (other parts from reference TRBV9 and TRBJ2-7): DSGVTQTPKHLITATGQRVTLRCSPRSGDLSVYWYQQSLDQGLQFLIQYYNGEERAKGNILERFSAQQFPDLHSELNLSSLELGDSALYFCASSVSSGPLYEQYFGPGTRLTVT.

The CDR3 is CASSVRDRVSSYNEQFF. CDR3 in DNA: TGTGCCAGCAGCGTGCGGGACAGGGTTAGCTCCTACAATGAGCAGTTCTTC. This chain links TRBV9 with TRBJ2-1, with TRBD1 matching over 9 bases. The CDR3 length is 17 residues. J was trimmed by 0 bases and V by 2 bases; bases with no gene match: 6. CDR1 and CDR2 from the germline V gene are SGDLS and YYNGEE.

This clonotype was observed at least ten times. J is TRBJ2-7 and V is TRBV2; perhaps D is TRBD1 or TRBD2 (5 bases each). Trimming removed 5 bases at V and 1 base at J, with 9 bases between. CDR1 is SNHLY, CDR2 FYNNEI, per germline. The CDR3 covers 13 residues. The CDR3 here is CASSWDESYEQYF. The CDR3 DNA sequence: TGTGCCAGCAGTTGGGACGAGTCCTACGAGCAGTACTTC.

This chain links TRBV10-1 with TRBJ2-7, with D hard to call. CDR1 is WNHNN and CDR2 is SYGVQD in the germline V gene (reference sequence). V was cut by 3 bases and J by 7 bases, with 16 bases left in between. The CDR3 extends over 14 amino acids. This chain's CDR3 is CASSDRAPFGEQYF. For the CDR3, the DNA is TGCGCCAGCAGTGACCGGGCACCATTTGGGGAGCAGTACTTC.

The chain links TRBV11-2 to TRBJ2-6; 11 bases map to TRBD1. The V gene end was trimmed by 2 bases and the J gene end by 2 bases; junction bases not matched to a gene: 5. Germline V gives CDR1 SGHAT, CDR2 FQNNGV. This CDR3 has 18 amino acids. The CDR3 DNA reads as TGTGCCAGCAGCTTACTCGGACAGGGGGCGCCTGGGGCCAACGTCCTGACTTTC. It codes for CASSLLGQGAPGANVLTF.

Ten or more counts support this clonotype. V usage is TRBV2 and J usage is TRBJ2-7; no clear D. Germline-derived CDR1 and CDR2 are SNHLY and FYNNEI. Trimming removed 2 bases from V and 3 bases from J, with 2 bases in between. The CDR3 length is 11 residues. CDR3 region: CASSEIYEQYF. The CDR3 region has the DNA TGTGCCAGCAGTGAAATCTACGAGCAGTACTTC.

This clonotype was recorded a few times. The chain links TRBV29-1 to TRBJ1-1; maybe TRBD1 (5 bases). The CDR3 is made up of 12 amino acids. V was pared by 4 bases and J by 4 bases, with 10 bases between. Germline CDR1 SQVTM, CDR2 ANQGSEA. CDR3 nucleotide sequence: TGCAGCGTTGTAGGGGCCATCACTGAAGCTTTCTTT. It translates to CSVVGAITEAFF.

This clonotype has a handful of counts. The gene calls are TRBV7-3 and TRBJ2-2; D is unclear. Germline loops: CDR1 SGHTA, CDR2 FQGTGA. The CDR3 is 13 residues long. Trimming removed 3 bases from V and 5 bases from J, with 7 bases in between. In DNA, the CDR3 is TGTGCCAGCAGCTTTGATCGGACCGGGGAGCTGTTTTTT. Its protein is CASSFDRTGELFF.

The CDR3 DNA sequence: TGTGCCAGCAGTCCCACCAGTCTTGGAAACACCATATATTTT. It specifies CASSPTSLGNTIYF. The chain uses TRBV28 and TRBJ1-3; D unclear. Germline CDR1 MDHEN, CDR2 SYDVKM. The ends were cut back, 5 bases at V and 3 bases at J, with 11 bases in the middle. This CDR3 is 14 amino acids long.